Presented here are 32 T cell receptor beta chains from one specimen sequenced in a study of OX40 agonist ivuxolimab in advanced cancers. Here immunoSEQ multiplex PCR was the method, and the copy in TCRdb shows in-frame clones only, minus some. The repertoire includes about 50,000 clones, roughly 90% of them detected once, and 5.5% to 8% sits in the top ten. The sequencing used CD4+ or CD8+ T cells sorted from blood, collected in a trial of the OX40 agonist ivuxolimab. These receptors were taken from an adult with an advanced solid tumor such as melanoma, head and neck, liver or kidney cancer.

The rearrangement links TRBV6-5 to TRBJ2-7; possibly TRBD2 for D (6 bases). The CDR3 totals 15 residues. Germline V CDR1 and CDR2: MNHEY, SVGAGI. Trimming removed 3 bases at V and 8 bases at J, with 20 bases between. The CDR3, as DNA: TGTGCCAGCAGTTATGGGCGGGCGGGGTTTCAGCAGCAGTACTTC. This gives the protein CASSYGRAGFQQQYF.

The sample holds one count of this clone. This chain joins TRBV6-1 and TRBJ2-7, with 7 bases aligning to TRBD1. Germline trimming cut 6 bases from V and 11 bases from J; bases unmatched to any gene: 7. The CDR3 runs 11 residues. Germline-derived CDR1 and CDR2 are MNHNS and SASEGT. The CDR3 is CASRIGTGEYF. The DNA of the CDR3 is TGTGCCAGCAGGATCGGAACAGGGGAGTACTTC.

V is TRBV29-1 and J is TRBJ2-6, with D perhaps matching TRBD1 (5 bases). With 6 bases removed from V and 3 bases from J, the gap between germline ends came to 12 bases. CDR1 and CDR2 (germline): SQVTM, ANQGSEA. The CDR3 is 14 amino acids. CDR3 sequence reads: CSVAQAGGANVLTF. CDR3 nucleotide sequence: TGCAGCGTAGCACAGGCAGGTGGGGCCAACGTCCTGACTTTC. Supplemented by reference TRBV29-1 and TRBJ2-6, the full variable domain reads SAVISQKPSRDICQRGTSLTIQCQVDSQVTMMFWYRQQPGQSLTLIATANQGSEATYESGFVIDKFPISRPNLTFSTLTVSNMSPEDSSIYLCSVAQAGGANVLTFGAGSRLTVL.

J is TRBJ2-4 and V is TRBV2; D gene uncertain. CDR1 and CDR2 (germline): SNHLY, FYNNEI. V was pared by 6 bases and J by 0 bases, with 15 bases between. The CDR3 spans 16 residues. CDR3 coding DNA: TGTGCCAGCAGCCCGTCGGCGATTGAAGCCAAAAACATTCAGTACTTC. Its translation: CASSPSAIEAKNIQYF.

This sequence joins TRBV28 and TRBJ2-5; tentative D call: TRBD2 (5 bases). This CDR3 is 14 amino acids long. V was clipped by 8 bases and J by 3 bases, with 16 bases between them. Germline assignment: CDR1 MDHEN and CDR2 SYDVKM. The CDR3 nucleotides read TGTGCCAGCCGAGAAGGAGGTGAGAAAGAGACCCAGTACTTC. Amino acid sequence: CASREGGEKETQYF.

This clone was seen once. The CDR3 coding sequence is TGCGCCAGCAGCCACCCCGCTAGCGGGATTCGTGAGCAGTTCTTC. Protein product: CASSHPASGIREQFF. V usage is TRBV4-1 and J usage is TRBJ2-1; 9 bases fit TRBD2. The germline V gene encodes CDR1 MGHRA and CDR2 YSYEKL. The CDR3 is 15 residues long. Losses at the gene ends were 3 bases for V and 9 bases for J; bases not matched to a gene: 9.

The chain is built from TRBV6-5 and TRBJ2-1, with D unresolved. Per germline, CDR1 MNHEY and CDR2 SVGAGI. The CDR3 has 13 amino acids. Trimming stripped 1 base from V and 9 bases from J, with 10 bases between. The CDR3 region is CASSYFDMGEQFF. In DNA, the CDR3 is TGTGCCAGCAGTTACTTCGACATGGGTGAGCAGTTCTTC.

The genes are TRBV18 and TRBJ2-4; D is perhaps TRBD1 (5 bases). Trimming shortened V by 1 base and J by 5 bases, and 9 bases separated the two germline ends. Germline CDR1 KGHSH, CDR2 LQKENI. The CDR3 has 14 amino acids. The CDR3 loop is CASSPLRQQNIQYF. In DNA, the CDR3 is TGTGCCAGCTCACCACTAAGACAGCAAAACATTCAGTACTTC.

The chain has TRBV27 and TRBJ1-4; D unresolved. The germline V and J ends were trimmed by 3 bases and 0 bases, with 8 bases remaining between them. This CDR3 comprises 15 residues. The germline V gene has CDR1 MNHEY and CDR2 SMNVEV (reference sequence). CDR3 loop: CASSLGFATNEKLFF. The CDR3 nucleotides are TGTGCCAGCAGTTTGGGTTTTGCAACTAATGAAAAACTGTTTTTT.

The chain carries TRBV2 and TRBJ1-1; no firm D call. This CDR3 spans 13 amino acids. The V end was cut by 5 bases, the J end by 4 bases, with 11 bases between. Germline loops: CDR1 SNHLY, CDR2 FYNNEI. CDR3 nucleotides: TGTGCCAGCAGTCTTGGACCGACCACTGAAGCTTTCTTT. Amino acid sequence: CASSLGPTTEAFF.

This chain uses TRBV10-1 with TRBJ2-2, with D perhaps TRBD2 (5 bases). The germline V gene encodes CDR1 WNHNN and CDR2 SYGVQD (reference sequence). The germline V and J ends were trimmed by 6 bases and 6 bases, with 14 bases remaining between them. The CDR3 consists of 14 residues. The chain's CDR3 is CASSRSLVSGELFF. For the CDR3, the DNA is TGCGCCAGCAGCAGGTCACTAGTGTCCGGGGAGCTGTTTTTT.

This clone was observed once. This sequence joins TRBV11-2 and TRBJ1-2; D not resolved. Germline V gives CDR1 SGHAT, CDR2 FQNNGV. The CDR3 is 14 amino acids. V shed 2 bases and J shed 4 bases, with 11 bases lying between them. The CDR3 nucleotides read TGTGCCAGCAGCTTACTGGCGGGAAGCTATGGCTACACCTTC. Encoded protein: CASSLLAGSYGYTF.

The chain recombines TRBV4-1 with TRBJ1-5; perhaps TRBD1 as D (5 bases). The germline V gene encodes CDR1 MGHRA and CDR2 YSYEKL. This CDR3 has 15 residues. V was cut by 4 bases and J by 9 bases, with 19 bases left in between. The CDR3 nucleotides read TGCGCCAGCAGCCCACCCGGGACCGCCGTCGGGCCCCAGCATTTT. The encoded protein is CASSPPGTAVGPQHF.

The CDR3 nucleotides are TGTGCCAGCAGCTTATTCGGGAGGCCAGATACGCAGTATTTT. It translates to CASSLFGRPDTQYF. The rearrangement uses TRBV11-1 and TRBJ2-3, with TRBD2 matching 7 bases. Germline V CDR1 and CDR2: SGHAT, FQDESV (reference sequence). J lost 4 bases, V lost 2 bases, and 3 bases had no gene match. The CDR3 sequence is 14 residues long.

V and J are TRBV10-1 and TRBJ2-1; D not certain. CDR3 length: 16 amino acids. The germline V and J ends were trimmed by 0 bases and 8 bases, with 17 bases remaining between them. The germline CDR1 and CDR2 sequences are WNHNN and SYGVQD (reference sequence). The CDR3 loop reads CASSESLSDHFHEQFF. In DNA, the CDR3 is TGCGCCAGCAGTGAGTCTCTCAGCGACCACTTCCATGAGCAGTTCTTC.

The V and J genes are TRBV15 and TRBJ2-5; D possibly corresponds to TRBD1 (6 bases). The CDR3 loop spans 13 amino acids. The ends were cut back, 4 bases at V and 3 bases at J, with 9 bases in the middle. CDR1 and CDR2 (germline): LNHNV, YYDKDF (reference sequence). CDR3 region: CATSTWTEETQYF. The CDR3 DNA reads TGTGCCACCAGCACGTGGACAGAAGAGACCCAGTACTTC.

In this sample, this clone turned up a few times. This chain connects TRBV5-1 to TRBJ2-7; 8 bases align to TRBD2. Germline CDR1 is SGHRS and CDR2 is YFSETQ. V trimming: 4 bases; J trimming: 3 bases; junction bases outside the gene matches: 9. The length of the CDR3 is 15 residues. The CDR3 protein is CASSVTSGPVYEQYF. CDR3 DNA sequence: TGCGCCAGCAGCGTAACTAGCGGCCCAGTCTACGAGCAGTACTTC. Full variable domain (missing parts from reference TRBV5-1 and TRBJ2-7): KAGVTQTPRYLIKTRGQQVTLSCSPISGHRSVSWYQQTPGQGLQFLFEYFSETQRNKGNFPGRFSGRQFSNSRSEMNVSTLELGDSALYLCASSVTSGPVYEQYFGPGTRLTVT.

The chain has TRBV28 and TRBJ1-3, with D uncertain. Trimming removed 3 bases at V and 1 base at J, with 4 bases between. The germline V gene has CDR1 MDHEN and CDR2 SYDVKM. The CDR3 length is 13 residues. Here the CDR3 DNA reads TGTGCCAGCAGTTTCAAGTCTGGAAACACCATATATTTT. Its translation is CASSFKSGNTIYF.

The chain links TRBV18 to TRBJ2-3; 7 bases fit TRBD1. This CDR3 contains 14 residues. With 3 bases clipped from V and 5 bases from J, the junction kept 5 bases outside the gene matches. Germline CDR1 is KGHSH and CDR2 is LQKENI. This chain's CDR3 is CASSPGQVGDTQYF. CDR3 nucleotides: TGTGCCAGCTCACCCGGACAGGTCGGAGATACGCAGTATTTT.

V gene TRBV29-1 combines with J gene TRBJ1-4; possibly TRBD1 for D (6 bases). The germline CDR1 and CDR2 sequences are SQVTM and ANQGSEA. The CDR3 consists of 12 residues. Deletions cut 6 bases from V and 6 bases from J, with 11 bases between. The DNA for the CDR3 is TGCAGCGTCCAGGGGTCAGATGAAAAACTGTTTTTT. It specifies CSVQGSDEKLFF.

This chain connects TRBV9 to TRBJ2-1; D possibly uses TRBD1 or TRBD2 (5 bases each). Germline V gene data show CDR1 as SGDLS and CDR2 as YYNGEE. The V end was cut by 2 bases, the J end by 5 bases, with 11 bases between. This CDR3 spans 14 amino acids. The DNA of the CDR3 is TGTGCCAGCAGCGTCCGGGGCGTTAACAATGAGCAGTTCTTC. As protein: CASSVRGVNNEQFF.

The chain recombines TRBV5-1 with TRBJ2-2, with TRBD2 matching over 7 bases. Per germline, CDR1 SGHRS and CDR2 YFSETQ. The V segment lost 4 bases and the J segment 0 bases; nucleotides outside the gene matches: 9. The CDR3 runs to 17 residues. The CDR3 region is CASSGNSGRANTGELFF. CDR3 DNA sequence: TGCGCCAGCAGCGGAAATAGCGGGCGGGCGAACACCGGGGAGCTGTTTTTT.

This sequence joins TRBV30 and TRBJ2-6; TRBD1 is a possible D gene (6 bases). V was shortened by 5 bases and J by 0 bases, with 11 bases between the two germline ends. Germline V CDR1 and CDR2: GTSNPN, SVGIG (reference sequence). The CDR3 has 15 amino acids. The CDR3 sequence: CAWGGGYSGANVLTF. CDR3 nucleotide sequence: TGTGCCTGGGGGGGCGGGTACTCTGGGGCCAACGTCCTGACTTTC.

The rearrangement uses TRBV11-1 and TRBJ2-1, with TRBD2 identical over 8 bases. This CDR3 is 16 amino acids long. The germline CDR1 and CDR2 sequences are SGHAT and FQDESV (reference sequence). V lost 2 bases, J lost 2 bases, and 5 bases stayed unmatched. As DNA, the CDR3 is TGTGCCAGCAGCTTAAAACTAGCGGCAGCCTACAATGAGCAGTTCTTC. Amino acids: CASSLKLAAAYNEQFF.

The rearrangement uses TRBV28 and TRBJ1-4; 7 bases fit TRBD1. This CDR3 is built from 14 residues. Germline CDR1 is MDHEN and CDR2 is SYDVKM. The ends lost 5 bases at V and 5 bases at J; junction bases unmatched: 5. CDR3 sequence (DNA): TGTGCCAGCAGTGGGGACAGCCTCAATGAAAAACTGTTTTTT. Its translation: CASSGDSLNEKLFF.

The chain joins TRBV21-1 to TRBJ2-7; TRBD1, as called in the table, went unchecked against the DNA. TRBV21-1 is a pseudogene segment. This CDR3 contains 18 residues. Written as DNA, the CDR3 is TGTGCCAGCAGCAAATGGGTAGGGGGCCTGTTGCGCGTCCACGAGCAGTACTTC. It is translated as CASSKWVGGLLRVHEQYF.

V gene TRBV11-2 combines with J gene TRBJ1-1; tentative D call: TRBD1 (5 bases). CDR1 is SGHAT and CDR2 is FQNNGV in the germline V gene. The CDR3 covers 14 residues. Trimming took 5 bases from V and 0 from J, leaving 10 bases between them. CDR3 in DNA: TGTGCCAGCAGCCGACAGTTCATGAACACTGAAGCTTTCTTT. Translation gives CASSRQFMNTEAFF.

This chain links TRBV27 with TRBJ1-2, with TRBD1 matching over 7 bases. Germline V gene data show CDR1 as MNHEY and CDR2 as SMNVEV (reference sequence). The CDR3 is 12 amino acids. Germline trimming cut 3 bases from V and 7 bases from J; bases unmatched to any gene: 2. The CDR3 sequence is CASSFQGGGYTF. In nucleotides, the CDR3 is TGTGCCAGCAGTTTCCAGGGGGGTGGCTACACCTTC.

The DNA for the CDR3 is TGTGCCAGCAGTGAGAGCAGAGGGACCGAAAAACTGTTTTTT. Its protein is CASSESRGTEKLFF. V gene TRBV2 combines with J gene TRBJ1-4; possibly TRBD1 for D (5 bases). This CDR3 region has 14 residues. Trimming removed 3 bases from V and 8 bases from J, with 13 bases in between. Germline V gene data show CDR1 as SNHLY and CDR2 as FYNNEI.

J is TRBJ2-1 and V is TRBV5-4; 10 bases are shared with TRBD1. Germline loops: CDR1 SGHNT, CDR2 YYREEE (reference sequence). The CDR3 sequence is 14 residues long. V gave up 7 bases and J gave up 6 bases; unmatched junction bases: 7. In nucleotides, the CDR3 is TGTGCCAGCGAGGGACAGGGGACGTCCAATGAGCAGTTCTTC. This encodes CASEGQGTSNEQFF. Full variable domain (missing parts from reference TRBV5-4 and TRBJ2-1): ETGVTQSPTHLIKTRGQQVTLRCSSQSGHNTVSWYQQALGQGPQFIFQYYREEENGRGNFPPRFSGLQFPNYSSELNVNALELDDSALYLCASEGQGTSNEQFFGPGTRLTVL.

The V gene is TRBV18, the J gene TRBJ1-1; D is possibly TRBD1 (5 bases). Trimming removed 1 base at V and 3 bases at J, with 12 bases between. CDR3 length: 15 residues. Germline values: CDR1 KGHSH, CDR2 LQKENI. The CDR3 loop is CASSPQGKEDTEAFF. CDR3 bases: TGTGCCAGCTCACCACAGGGGAAAGAGGACACTGAAGCTTTCTTT.

This chain joins TRBV27 and TRBJ2-1; TRBD1 agrees at 7 bases. The J segment lost 6 bases and the V segment lost 2 bases, leaving 7 bases of the junction unmatched. Germline V gene lookup returns CDR1 MNHEY and CDR2 SMNVEV (reference sequence). There are 15 residues in the CDR3. The CDR3 bases are TGTGCCAGCAGTTTAGGGGGACAGCACCCCAATGAGCAGTTCTTC. This translates into CASSLGGQHPNEQFF.